These 32 T cell receptor beta chains originate from one sample sequenced in a study of OX40 agonist ivuxolimab in advanced cancers. Some clones are missing from TCRdb's copy, which holds only in-frame ones; the method was immunoSEQ multiplex PCR. The repertoire consists of approximately 40,000 clones, with 82% occurring once and the leading ten covering 6.5% to 8%. Sequenced material: CD4+ or CD8+ T cells sorted from blood, taken in a trial of the OX40 agonist ivuxolimab. Receptor source: an adult with an advanced solid tumor such as melanoma, head and neck, liver or kidney cancer.

The chain couples TRBV9 to TRBJ2-1; weak D call: TRBD2 (6 bases). The germline V gene encodes CDR1 SGDLS and CDR2 YYNGEE. Trimming cost V 4 bases and J 4 bases, with 15 bases left between them. The CDR3 spans 15 residues. In nucleotides, the CDR3 is TGTGCCAGCAGCCCCGACGGGAGAGATTACAATGAGCAGTTCTTC. It specifies CASSPDGRDYNEQFF.

The chain recombines TRBV7-2 with TRBJ2-3, with 8 bases identical to TRBD1. CDR3 length: 16 amino acids. Germline V gene data show CDR1 as SGHTA and CDR2 as FQGNSA. Trimming removed 3 bases from V and 3 bases from J; junction bases left unmatched: 8. This CDR3 is CASSFSGQAYTDTQYF. The CDR3 region has the DNA TGTGCCAGCAGCTTTTCGGGACAGGCATATACAGATACGCAGTATTTT.

This chain links TRBV6-1 with TRBJ2-3; the match to TRBD2 covers 9 bases. This CDR3 is 14 amino acids long. V was pared by 9 bases and J by 4 bases, with 8 bases of the junction left unmatched. Germline V gene data show CDR1 as MNHNS and CDR2 as SASEGT. The CDR3 DNA reads as TGTGCCAGTGCCCTAGCGGGACCAGCAGATACGCAGTATTTT. Its protein is CASALAGPADTQYF.

The chain uses TRBV4-1 and TRBJ2-7; the match to TRBD2 covers 10 bases. Germline CDR1 and CDR2: MGHRA and YSYEKL. V gave up 4 bases and J gave up 3 bases; unmatched junction bases: 9. The CDR3 consists of 16 residues. This CDR3 is CASSREPGLASYEQYF. CDR3 sequence (DNA): TGCGCCAGCAGCCGCGAACCGGGACTAGCGAGCTACGAGCAGTACTTC.

In its sample, this clone was seen a few times. The chain has TRBV4-3 and TRBJ2-5, with TRBD2 identical over 14 bases. CDR1 and CDR2 (germline): LGHNA, YSLEER. This CDR3 contains 18 residues. Unmatched junction bases numbered 12, after V lost 4 bases and J lost 5 bases. CDR3 sequence: CASSLGTSGRGGEETQYF. DNA for the CDR3: TGCGCCAGCAGCCTAGGGACTAGCGGGAGAGGGGGAGAGGAGACCCAGTACTTC.

The rearrangement uses TRBV4-1 and TRBJ2-1; D uncertain. Germline CDR1 reads MGHRA; CDR2 reads YSYEKL. This CDR3 spans 12 amino acids. Trimming removed 0 bases at V and 9 bases at J, with 6 bases between. The CDR3 reads CASSQDTGEQFF. In DNA, the CDR3 is TGCGCCAGCAGCCAAGACACGGGTGAGCAGTTCTTC.

The rearrangement joins TRBV29-1 to TRBJ2-7, with 7 bases fitting TRBD1. The ends lost 6 bases at V and 7 bases at J; junction bases unmatched: 21. Germline V gives CDR1 SQVTM, CDR2 ANQGSEA. The CDR3 consists of 16 residues. DNA for the CDR3: TGCAGCGTCAGAACGGCAACGACAGGGTTTTCGAATGAGCAGTACTTC. This gives the protein CSVRTATTGFSNEQYF.

J is TRBJ2-1 and V is TRBV29-1, with D possibly matching TRBD1 (6 bases). Germline CDR1 is SQVTM and CDR2 is ANQGSEA. CDR3 size: 16 residues. V was shortened by 3 bases and J by 0 bases, with 15 bases between the two germline ends. Written as DNA, the CDR3 is TGCAGCGTTGATGTAATAGACAGGAGCTCCTACAATGAGCAGTTCTTC. This codes for CSVDVIDRSSYNEQFF.

The chain recombines TRBV6-6 with TRBJ1-5, with TRBD1 as a possible D gene (5 bases). Germline V gene lookup returns CDR1 MNHNY and CDR2 SVGAGI (reference sequence). Trimming removed 2 bases at V and 8 bases at J, with 13 bases between. The CDR3 sequence is 14 residues long. CDR3 bases: TGTGCCAGCAGTTACGGGACCGACGCGGAGCCCCAGCATTTT. This translates into CASSYGTDAEPQHF.

This chain uses TRBV6-6 with TRBJ2-7; 9 bases fit TRBD2. V shed 7 bases, J shed 4 bases, and the junction held 2 bases outside the gene matches. The CDR3 length is 12 residues. CDR1 and CDR2 from the germline V gene are MNHNY and SVGAGI (reference sequence). The CDR3 protein is CASKTSGYEQYF. CDR3 DNA sequence: TGTGCCAGCAAGACTAGCGGTTACGAGCAGTACTTC.

This clone occurred once. The J gene is TRBJ2-1, the V gene TRBV19; D is possibly TRBD2 (5 bases). The germline V gene encodes CDR1 LNHDA and CDR2 SQIVND (reference sequence). CDR3 length: 16 amino acids. Trimming took 4 bases from V and 9 from J, leaving 22 bases between them. CDR3: CASSTSDSVPLSEQFF. The CDR3 nucleotides are TGTGCCAGTAGTACATCGGACTCTGTCCCATTAAGTGAGCAGTTCTTC.

The chain links TRBV29-1 to TRBJ2-1; D is ambiguous. Germline V gene sequence: CDR1 SQVTM, CDR2 ANQGSEA. V lost 3 bases, J lost 0 bases, and 9 bases lay in between. The CDR3 is made up of 14 amino acids. The CDR3 reads CSVDSPSSYNEQFF. DNA for the CDR3: TGCAGCGTTGATAGTCCTAGCTCCTACAATGAGCAGTTCTTC.

The chain is built from TRBV2 and TRBJ1-4; 10 bases match TRBD1. Germline CDR1 SNHLY, CDR2 FYNNEI. This CDR3 comprises 18 residues. The V and J ends lost 5 bases and 1 base, in that order; junction bases with no gene match: 10. DNA of the CDR3: TGTGCCAGCAGTCAAACATTCCGGGACAGGGGAACTAATGAAAAACTGTTTTTT. Translated, it gives CASSQTFRDRGTNEKLFF.

CDR3: CASSFGPYNEQFF. CDR3 DNA sequence: TGTGCCAGCAGCTTCGGTCCCTACAATGAGCAGTTCTTC. The chain recombines TRBV5-4 with TRBJ2-1; no clear D gene. The CDR3 is made up of 13 amino acids. Per germline, CDR1 SGHNT and CDR2 YYREEE (reference sequence). The V and J ends lost 2 bases and 2 bases respectively, with 5 bases between them.

This chain links TRBV19 with TRBJ2-6; unclear D gene. The ends were cut back, 8 bases at V and 2 bases at J, with 4 bases in the middle. The V gene's germline CDR1 is LNHDA and CDR2 SQIVND (reference sequence). CDR3 length: 12 residues. The CDR3 nucleotides are TGTGCCAGTCGGGCTGGGGCCAACGTCCTGACTTTC. Its translation is CASRAGANVLTF.

The V and J genes are TRBV7-2 and TRBJ1-1; 10 bases map to TRBD1. Germline V gene data show CDR1 as SGHTA and CDR2 as FQGNSA. This CDR3 comprises 13 residues. V lost 5 bases, J lost 5 bases, and 2 bases stayed unmatched. DNA for the CDR3: TGTGCCAGCAGCCGACAGGGGGCAACTGAAGCTTTCTTT. This encodes CASSRQGATEAFF.

The chain joins TRBV29-1 to TRBJ2-7; 8 positions agree with TRBD1. This CDR3 region has 13 residues. V lost 1 base to trimming and J lost 5 bases; unmatched junction nucleotides: 4. Germline V gene data show CDR1 as SQVTM and CDR2 as ANQGSEA. In DNA, the CDR3 is TGCAGCGTTGAAGGGGACAGGTGGAACGAGCAGTACTTC. It specifies CSVEGDRWNEQYF.

This CDR3 is CASSFGPGNTIYF. The CDR3 bases are TGTGCCAGCAGCTTTGGACCAGGAAACACCATATATTTT. The rearrangement uses TRBV7-7 and TRBJ1-3, with D uncertain. CDR3 length equals 13 residues. Germline loops: CDR1 SSHAT, CDR2 FNYEAQ (reference sequence). With 3 bases removed from V and 4 bases from J, the gap between germline ends came to 7 bases.

The chain employs TRBV5-6 and TRBJ1-1, with D maybe TRBD1 (6 bases). V gave up 4 bases and J gave up 2 bases, with 12 bases separating them. The CDR3 is 14 amino acids. Germline V gene lookup returns CDR1 SGHDT and CDR2 YYEEEE. CDR3 region: CASSPTDRNTEAFF. The CDR3 DNA reads TGTGCCAGCAGCCCTACGGACAGAAACACTGAAGCTTTCTTT.

V and J are TRBV5-1 and TRBJ2-3, with 7 nucleotides matching TRBD2. The CDR3 is 16 residues long. CDR1 is SGHRS, CDR2 YFSETQ, per germline. Germline trimming cut 4 bases from V and 1 base from J; bases unmatched to any gene: 9. The CDR3 DNA sequence: TGCGCCAGCAGCCACACGGGTCGGGAGGGCACAGATACGCAGTATTTT. It translates to CASSHTGREGTDTQYF.

This chain connects TRBV16 to TRBJ2-7, with D uncertain. V was clipped by 0 bases and J by 0 bases, with 6 bases between them. Germline lookup yields CDR1 KGHSY and CDR2 FQNENV. This CDR3 has 14 amino acids. CDR3 sequence (DNA): TGTGCCAGCAGCCAATCACGGGCCTCCTACGAGCAGTACTTC. Protein product: CASSQSRASYEQYF.

This clone is categorized as medium-sized. This rearrangement joins TRBV7-8 to TRBJ2-1; D perhaps matches TRBD2 (6 bases). The germline V gene has CDR1 SGHVS and CDR2 FQNEAQ. CDR3 size: 15 residues. Trimming stripped 7 bases from V and 2 bases from J, with 15 bases between. The CDR3 sequence: CASTRAGGAYNEQFF. The CDR3 nucleotides are TGTGCCAGCACCCGGGCTGGCGGGGCCTACAATGAGCAGTTCTTC.

V gene TRBV19 combines with J gene TRBJ2-2, with TRBD1 matching 7 bases. Trimming took 2 bases from V and 3 from J; bases not matched to a gene: 3. The CDR3 runs 15 residues. Germline loops: CDR1 LNHDA, CDR2 SQIVND (reference sequence). The CDR3 loop is CASSISQGDTGELFF. The CDR3 DNA reads TGTGCCAGTAGTATAAGTCAGGGGGACACCGGGGAGCTGTTTTTT.

The J gene is TRBJ2-2, the V gene TRBV9, with 9 bases that match TRBD2. The J segment lost 0 bases and the V segment lost 4 bases, leaving 4 bases of the junction unmatched. Germline V gene data show CDR1 as SGDLS and CDR2 as YYNGEE. This CDR3 is built from 16 residues. CDR3 nucleotides: TGTGCCAGCAGCAAAGGGACTAGCCCGAACACCGGGGAGCTGTTTTTT. The encoded protein is CASSKGTSPNTGELFF. Together with reference TRBV9 and TRBJ2-2, the CDR3 gives the full variable domain: DSGVTQTPKHLITATGQRVTLRCSPRSGDLSVYWYQQSLDQGLQFLIQYYNGEERAKGNILERFSAQQFPDLHSELNLSSLELGDSALYFCASSKGTSPNTGELFFGEGSRLTVL.

V is TRBV29-1 and J is TRBJ1-2; possible D gene TRBD1, 5 bases. Trimming shortened V by 7 bases and J by 7 bases, and 10 bases separated the two germline ends. The CDR3 consists of 10 residues. In germline, CDR1 is SQVTM, CDR2 ANQGSEA. In DNA, the CDR3 is TGCAGCGCTCTGGACACTGGCTACACCTTC. It translates to CSALDTGYTF.

This chain links TRBV6-5 with TRBJ2-3; perhaps TRBD1 as D (5 bases). CDR1 and CDR2 from the germline V gene are MNHEY and SVGAGI. This CDR3 has 11 amino acids. V was pared by 6 bases and J by 5 bases, with 6 bases between. The CDR3 bases are TGTGCCAGCAGGACAGAAGATACGCAGTATTTT. Its translation: CASRTEDTQYF.

The table lists this clone with a count of one. This sequence joins TRBV4-2 and TRBJ2-3, with D perhaps matching TRBD1 (6 bases). Germline CDR1 reads LGHNA; CDR2 reads YNFKEQ. Trimming took off 4 bases at V and 0 bases at J, with 11 bases between the two ends. The CDR3 has 15 residues. DNA for the CDR3: TGTGCCAGCAGCCTCATGACAGGCAGCACAGATACGCAGTATTTT. Residues: CASSLMTGSTDTQYF.

The chain carries TRBV5-1 and TRBJ1-3; 7 bases map to TRBD1. Germline V lookup: CDR1 SGHRS, CDR2 YFSETQ. The CDR3 runs 16 residues. V shed 5 bases, J shed 0 bases, and the junction held 8 bases outside the gene matches. The CDR3 DNA reads TGCGCCAGCAGTCATGACAGGGCAAACTCTGGAAACACCATATATTTT. It codes for CASSHDRANSGNTIYF.

The gene calls are TRBV5-1 and TRBJ1-2; 8 bases are a match to TRBD1. Germline assignment: CDR1 SGHRS and CDR2 YFSETQ. The CDR3 loop spans 16 amino acids. V shed 0 bases and J 6 bases; nucleotides not matched to a gene: 10. This chain's CDR3 is CASSLALGTGLHGYTF. The CDR3 coding sequence is TGCGCCAGCAGCTTGGCCCTCGGGACAGGTCTACATGGCTACACCTTC.

The V gene is TRBV18, the J gene TRBJ2-3; 8 bases fit TRBD1. The V and J ends lost 6 bases and 3 bases, in that order; junction bases with no gene match: 11. Germline V gene lookup returns CDR1 KGHSH and CDR2 LQKENI. This CDR3 region has 16 residues. CDR3 coding DNA: TGTGCCAGCTCGAAACAGGGGGGAGTTTCGACAGATACGCAGTATTTT. Protein product: CASSKQGGVSTDTQYF.

V and J are TRBV7-6 and TRBJ2-7; a possible D gene is TRBD1 (5 bases). This CDR3 contains 13 residues. V dropped 4 bases and J dropped 3 bases, with 10 bases sitting between them. CDR1 and CDR2 (germline): SGHVS, FNYEAQ. This chain's CDR3 is CASSSRVSYEQYF. DNA of the CDR3: TGTGCCAGCAGCTCCAGGGTCAGCTACGAGCAGTACTTC. Together with reference TRBV7-6 and TRBJ2-7, the CDR3 gives the full variable domain: GAGVSQSPRYKVTKRGQDVALRCDPISGHVSLYWYRQALGQGPEFLTYFNYEAQQDKSGLPNDRFSAERPEGSISTLTIQRTEQRDSAMYRCASSSRVSYEQYFGPGTRLTVT.

The rearrangement links TRBV4-1 to TRBJ2-1; TRBD1 matches 7 bases. This CDR3 is 18 amino acids long. Germline V gene sequence: CDR1 MGHRA, CDR2 YSYEKL. J was trimmed by 4 bases and V by 0 bases; bases with no gene match: 12. The CDR3 loop reads CASSQDPSQGLAYNEQFF. The CDR3 DNA sequence: TGCGCCAGCAGCCAAGATCCCTCACAGGGGTTGGCGTACAATGAGCAGTTCTTC.